Listed below are T cell receptor beta chains from one sample, sequenced in a study of T cell responses to AZD1222 COVID-19 vaccine. Some clones are missing from TCRdb's copy, which holds only in-frame ones; the method was immunoSEQ multiplex PCR. The repertoire holds around 100,000 clones, with over 75% as singletons. This specimen was peripheral blood, taken on day 0 of AZD1222 vaccination. These receptors originate from an adult in good health. Both conserved end residues are part of each CDR3. The D gene is left open where the match is weak. A clone size is listed for some rows: how often the clone was seen (once, few, many), or a class if it is expanded.

clone_size: -
j_call: TRBJ2-7
v_call: TRBV28
d_call: -
cdr3_aa: CASSDAGPPYEQYF
cdr3_nt: TGTGCCAGCAGCGACGCGGGACCGCCCTACGAGCAGTACTTC

clone_size: -
j_call: TRBJ1-2
v_call: TRBV4-3
d_call: -
cdr3_aa: CASSQDGVRPNTF
cdr3_nt: TGCGCCAGCAGCCAAGATGGAGTCCGCCCAAACACCTTC

clone_size: -
j_call: TRBJ2-1
v_call: TRBV6-4
d_call: -
cdr3_aa: CASSEGEWGREQFF
cdr3_nt: TGTGCCAGCAGTGAAGGGGAGTGGGGTCGCGAGCAGTTCTTC

clone_size: -
j_call: TRBJ1-2
v_call: TRBV27
d_call: TRBD1
cdr3_aa: CASSLDRESGYTF
cdr3_nt: TGTGCCAGCAGTTTGGACAGGGAAAGTGGCTACACCTTC

clone_size: -
j_call: TRBJ2-7
v_call: TRBV29-1
d_call: TRBD2
cdr3_aa: CSVVGLAGRSSYEQYF
cdr3_nt: TGCAGCGTTGTGGGACTAGCGGGACGCAGCTCCTACGAGCAGTACTTC

clone_size: few
j_call: TRBJ1-1
v_call: TRBV7-2
d_call: TRBD1
cdr3_aa: CASSSGTGSFMNTEAFF
cdr3_nt: TGTGCCAGCAGCTCGGGGACAGGGTCCTTCATGAACACTGAAGCTTTCTTT

clone_size: -
j_call: TRBJ1-3
v_call: TRBV4-3
d_call: -
cdr3_aa: CASSPQTPNSGNTIYF
cdr3_nt: TGCGCCAGCAGCCCTCAAACACCTAACTCTGGAAACACCATATATTTT

clone_size: -
j_call: TRBJ2-1
v_call: TRBV24-1
d_call: TRBD2
cdr3_aa: CATRASGMAEQFF
cdr3_nt: TGTGCCACCAGAGCTAGCGGGATGGCTGAGCAGTTCTTC

clone_size: -
j_call: TRBJ1-6
v_call: TRBV9
d_call: -
cdr3_aa: CASSVRAFGNSPLHF
cdr3_nt: TGTGCCAGCAGCGTAAGGGCTTTCGGTAATTCACCCCTCCACTTT

clone_size: -
j_call: TRBJ1-2
v_call: TRBV7-2
d_call: TRBD1
cdr3_aa: CASSPDRTTYGYTF
cdr3_nt: TGTGCCAGCAGCCCGGACAGGACTACCTATGGCTACACCTTC

clone_size: -
j_call: TRBJ1-1
v_call: TRBV19
d_call: TRBD1
cdr3_aa: CASSPDRGSEAFF
cdr3_nt: TGTGCCAGTAGTCCCGACAGGGGGTCTGAAGCTTTCTTT

clone_size: -
j_call: TRBJ1-1
v_call: TRBV15
d_call: -
cdr3_aa: CATSREVGLGRNTEAFF
cdr3_nt: TGTGCCACCAGCAGAGAAGTGGGCTTGGGACGGAACACTGAAGCTTTCTTT

clone_size: -
j_call: TRBJ1-2
v_call: TRBV20-1
d_call: -
cdr3_aa: CSAWGGDGYTF
cdr3_nt: TGCAGTGCTTGGGGGGGAGATGGCTACACCTTC

clone_size: -
j_call: TRBJ1-2
v_call: TRBV7-8
d_call: TRBD1
cdr3_aa: CASSRTGSYGYTF
cdr3_nt: TGTGCCAGCAGCCGGACAGGCTCGTATGGCTACACCTTC

clone_size: few
j_call: TRBJ2-7
v_call: TRBV5-1
d_call: -
cdr3_aa: CASSLRHSYEQYF
cdr3_nt: TGCGCCAGCAGCTTGAGGCACTCCTACGAGCAGTACTTC

clone_size: -
j_call: TRBJ2-3
v_call: TRBV5-1
d_call: TRBD2
cdr3_aa: CASRLAGVDTQYF
cdr3_nt: TGCGCCAGCAGACTAGCGGGGGTGGATACGCAGTATTTT

clone_size: -
j_call: TRBJ2-1
v_call: TRBV7-6
d_call: TRBD2
cdr3_aa: CASSGRLAVYNEQFF
cdr3_nt: TGTGCCAGCAGCGGAAGACTAGCGGTCTACAATGAGCAGTTCTTC

clone_size: -
j_call: TRBJ2-7
v_call: TRBV11-2
d_call: TRBD2
cdr3_aa: CASSLRIWTSGRYEQYF
cdr3_nt: TGTGCCAGCAGCTTACGTATCTGGACTAGCGGGAGGTACGAGCAGTACTTC

clone_size: -
j_call: TRBJ2-1
v_call: TRBV7-9
d_call: -
cdr3_aa: CASGYNEQFF
cdr3_nt: TGTGCCAGCGGGTACAATGAGCAGTTCTTC

clone_size: -
j_call: TRBJ2-1
v_call: TRBV12-3/TRBV12-4
d_call: -
cdr3_aa: CASSLTDYEQFF
cdr3_nt: TGTGCCAGCAGTTTGACAGACTATGAGCAGTTCTTC

clone_size: -
j_call: TRBJ1-3
v_call: TRBV5-6
d_call: TRBD1
cdr3_aa: CASSLDRGYGNTIYF
cdr3_nt: TGTGCCAGCAGCTTGGACAGGGGGTATGGAAACACCATATATTTT

clone_size: -
j_call: TRBJ2-3
v_call: TRBV6-5
d_call: -
cdr3_aa: CASSPALTDTQYF
cdr3_nt: TGTGCCAGCAGCCCGGCGCTCACAGATACGCAGTATTTT

clone_size: -
j_call: TRBJ1-2
v_call: TRBV25-1
d_call: -
cdr3_aa: CASSIGANYGYTF
cdr3_nt: TGTGCCAGCAGCATAGGGGCTAACTATGGCTACACCTTC

clone_size: -
j_call: TRBJ1-2
v_call: TRBV7-9
d_call: -
cdr3_aa: CASSLVEWDGYTF
cdr3_nt: TGTGCCAGCAGCTTAGTGGAGTGGGATGGCTACACCTTC

clone_size: -
j_call: TRBJ1-4
v_call: TRBV5-1
d_call: -
cdr3_aa: CASSLGRATNEKLFF
cdr3_nt: TGCGCCAGCAGCTTGGGTCGGGCAACTAATGAAAAACTGTTTTTT

clone_size: -
j_call: TRBJ2-7
v_call: TRBV6-1
d_call: -
cdr3_aa: CASSEAWVSYEQYF
cdr3_nt: TGTGCCAGCAGTGAAGCCTGGGTATCCTACGAGCAGTACTTC

clone_size: -
j_call: TRBJ2-5
v_call: TRBV30
d_call: -
cdr3_aa: CATQGGGETQYF
cdr3_nt: TGTGCTACCCAGGGAGGAGGAGAGACCCAGTACTTC

clone_size: -
j_call: TRBJ2-1
v_call: TRBV5-4
d_call: -
cdr3_aa: CASSSISRSYNEQFF
cdr3_nt: TGTGCCAGCAGCTCGATTAGCAGGTCCTACAATGAGCAGTTCTTC

clone_size: -
j_call: TRBJ1-1
v_call: TRBV2
d_call: -
cdr3_aa: CASNLRTGLAEAFF
cdr3_nt: TGTGCCAGCAACCTGAGGACGGGCTTGGCTGAAGCTTTCTTT

clone_size: once
j_call: TRBJ2-1
v_call: TRBV12-3/TRBV12-4
d_call: -
cdr3_aa: CASSLEVRREQFF
cdr3_nt: TGTGCCAGCAGTTTAGAAGTTAGGCGTGAGCAGTTCTTC

clone_size: -
j_call: TRBJ1-5
v_call: TRBV4-3
d_call: -
cdr3_aa: CASSPYAGSSQHF
cdr3_nt: TGCGCCAGCAGCCCATATGCCGGTTCCTCCCAGCATTTT

clone_size: -
j_call: TRBJ2-7
v_call: TRBV27
d_call: -
cdr3_aa: CASSPRDLYEQYF
cdr3_nt: TGTGCCAGCAGTCCTAGGGACCTGTACGAGCAGTACTTC

clone_size: -
j_call: TRBJ2-3
v_call: TRBV6-4
d_call: -
cdr3_aa: CASSQTGMDTQYF
cdr3_nt: TGTGCCAGCAGCCAAACAGGGATGGATACGCAGTATTTT

clone_size: -
j_call: TRBJ1-1
v_call: TRBV5-1
d_call: -
cdr3_aa: CASSLFRNTEAFF
cdr3_nt: TGCGCCAGCAGCTTGTTCAGGAACACTGAAGCTTTCTTT

clone_size: -
j_call: TRBJ1-2
v_call: TRBV19
d_call: TRBD1
cdr3_aa: CASSITGRDSYGYTF
cdr3_nt: TGTGCCAGTAGTATTACCGGCAGGGACAGCTATGGCTACACCTTC

clone_size: -
j_call: TRBJ1-6
v_call: TRBV27
d_call: -
cdr3_aa: CASSLKASSYNSPLHF
cdr3_nt: TGTGCCAGCAGTTTAAAGGCTAGCTCCTATAATTCACCCCTCCACTTT

clone_size: once
j_call: TRBJ2-7
v_call: TRBV29-1
d_call: -
cdr3_aa: CRKPTRGKEQYF
cdr3_nt: TGCAGGAAACCCACAAGGGGTAAAGAGCAGTACTTC

clone_size: -
j_call: TRBJ2-7
v_call: TRBV28
d_call: -
cdr3_aa: CASSFTGEQYF
cdr3_nt: TGTGCCAGCAGTTTTACGGGGGAGCAGTACTTC

clone_size: -
j_call: TRBJ2-2
v_call: TRBV7-2
d_call: TRBD1
cdr3_aa: CASSLGPGTGRTGELFF
cdr3_nt: TGTGCCAGCAGCTTAGGCCCCGGGACAGGGCGAACCGGGGAGCTGTTTTTT

clone_size: -
j_call: TRBJ1-5
v_call: TRBV7-2
d_call: TRBD1
cdr3_aa: CASSFYRGPNQPQHF
cdr3_nt: TGTGCCAGCAGCTTCTACAGGGGCCCCAATCAGCCCCAGCATTTT

clone_size: -
j_call: TRBJ2-2
v_call: TRBV13
d_call: -
cdr3_aa: CASSPRGKVDTGELFF
cdr3_nt: TGTGCCAGCAGCCCCCGGGGGAAGGTAGACACCGGGGAGCTGTTTTTT

clone_size: -
j_call: TRBJ1-5
v_call: TRBV24-1
d_call: -
cdr3_aa: CATSGTGYDNQPQHF
cdr3_nt: TGTGCCACCAGTGGCACAGGGTATGACAATCAGCCCCAGCATTTT

clone_size: -
j_call: TRBJ2-7
v_call: TRBV4-2
d_call: -
cdr3_aa: CASSQASGTGTEQYF
cdr3_nt: TGTGCCAGCAGCCAAGCCTCCGGGACCGGGACCGAGCAGTACTTC

clone_size: once
j_call: TRBJ2-7
v_call: TRBV10-3
d_call: TRBD1
cdr3_aa: CAISGRDRASYEQYF
cdr3_nt: TGTGCCATCAGTGGGAGGGACAGGGCGTCCTACGAGCAGTACTTC

clone_size: -
j_call: TRBJ2-7
v_call: TRBV5-6
d_call: -
cdr3_aa: CASSFRYEQYF
cdr3_nt: TGTGCCAGCAGCTTCCGCTACGAGCAGTACTTC

clone_size: -
j_call: TRBJ1-3
v_call: TRBV28
d_call: TRBD1
cdr3_aa: CASMTGPPSGNTIYF
cdr3_nt: TGTGCCAGCATGACAGGGCCTCCCTCTGGAAACACCATATATTTT

clone_size: -
j_call: TRBJ1-1
v_call: TRBV6-5
d_call: -
cdr3_aa: CASSFGSVNTEAFF
cdr3_nt: TGTGCCAGCAGTTTCGGGTCAGTGAACACTGAAGCTTTCTTT

clone_size: -
j_call: TRBJ1-5
v_call: TRBV27
d_call: -
cdr3_aa: CASSPRAGNQPQHF
cdr3_nt: TGTGCCAGCAGCCCCAGGGCCGGGAATCAGCCCCAGCATTTT

clone_size: -
j_call: TRBJ1-2
v_call: TRBV7-8
d_call: TRBD1
cdr3_aa: CASSLRPTGGLRGYTF
cdr3_nt: TGTGCCAGCAGCCTTCGTCCGACAGGGGGCTTGCGTGGCTACACCTTC

clone_size: -
j_call: TRBJ2-7
v_call: TRBV5-1
d_call: -
cdr3_aa: CASSLEPTGGALSYEQYF
cdr3_nt: TGCGCCAGCAGCTTGGAACCAACTGGGGGGGCCCTCTCCTACGAGCAGTACTTC

clone_size: few
j_call: TRBJ1-5
v_call: TRBV18
d_call: -
cdr3_aa: CASSPDTGNQPQHF
cdr3_nt: TGTGCCAGCTCACCGGATACGGGGAATCAGCCCCAGCATTTT

clone_size: -
j_call: TRBJ1-3
v_call: TRBV9
d_call: -
cdr3_aa: CASSVVGGGNTIYF
cdr3_nt: TGTGCCAGCAGCGTAGTAGGGGGAGGAAACACCATATATTTT

clone_size: -
j_call: TRBJ1-6
v_call: TRBV5-1
d_call: -
cdr3_aa: CASSLGEGSPLHF
cdr3_nt: TGCGCCAGCAGCTTGGGCGAGGGATCACCCCTCCACTTT

clone_size: -
j_call: TRBJ2-7
v_call: TRBV4-1
d_call: TRBD1
cdr3_aa: CASNQAQGASYEQYF
cdr3_nt: TGCGCCAGCAACCAAGCACAGGGGGCCTCCTACGAGCAGTACTTC